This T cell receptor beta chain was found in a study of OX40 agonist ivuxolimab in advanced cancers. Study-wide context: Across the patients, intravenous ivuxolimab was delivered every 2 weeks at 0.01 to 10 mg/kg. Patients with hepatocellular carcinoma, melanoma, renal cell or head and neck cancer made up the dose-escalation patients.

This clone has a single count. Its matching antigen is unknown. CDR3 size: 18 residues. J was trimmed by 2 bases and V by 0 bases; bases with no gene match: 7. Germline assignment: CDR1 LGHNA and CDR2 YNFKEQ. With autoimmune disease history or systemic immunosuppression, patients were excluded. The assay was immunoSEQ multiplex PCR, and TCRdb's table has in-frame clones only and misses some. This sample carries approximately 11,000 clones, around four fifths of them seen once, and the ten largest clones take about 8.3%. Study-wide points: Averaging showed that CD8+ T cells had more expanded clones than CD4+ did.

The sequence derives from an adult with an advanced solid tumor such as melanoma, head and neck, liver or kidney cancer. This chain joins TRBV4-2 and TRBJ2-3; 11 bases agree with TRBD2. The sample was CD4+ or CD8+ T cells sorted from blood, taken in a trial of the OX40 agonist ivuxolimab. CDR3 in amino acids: CASSQDGLAGGYTDTQYF. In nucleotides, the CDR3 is TGTGCCAGCAGCCAAGATGGGCTAGCGGGGGGCTACACAGATACGCAGTATTTT.